The 10 T cell receptor beta chains presented below share a single source sample, sequenced in a study of blood T cell repertoires in COVID-19. Assay: immunoSEQ multiplex PCR; the TCRdb copy retains only in-frame clones and omits some. The sample holds some 60,000 clones, about four fifths seen once. Sequencing input: peripheral blood. These TCRs come from a man older than 75 with COVID-19, enrolled during active disease.

The chain has TRBV27 and TRBJ1-2; tentative D call: TRBD1 (6 bases). This CDR3 is built from 15 residues. CDR1 is MNHEY and CDR2 is SMNVEV in the germline V gene (reference sequence). V lost 6 bases and J lost 4, with 18 bases in between. CDR3 nucleotides: TGTGCCAGCAGCCCATGGGGGCGCCAAATCTATGGCTACACCTTC. Amino acids: CASSPWGRQIYGYTF.

This clone was detected only once. The rearrangement uses TRBV10-3 and TRBJ1-1; tentative D call: TRBD1 (5 bases). Trimming removed 3 bases from V and 5 bases from J, with 10 bases in between. Germline values: CDR1 ENHRY, CDR2 SYGVKD. There are 13 residues in the CDR3. Here the CDR3 DNA reads TGTGCCATCAGTGACCGGGGGGGGACTGAAGCTTTCTTT. Protein sequence: CAISDRGGTEAFF.

This clone was picked up a small number of times. This chain links TRBV21-1 with TRBJ1-2. TRBV21-1 is marked as a pseudogene. The CDR3 has 9 amino acids. DNA of the CDR3: TGTGCCCTCCCCGGGGGCTACACCTTC. Encoded protein: CALPGGYTF.

This sequence joins TRBV21-1 and TRBJ2-6; no check of the table's D call, TRBD1, against the DNA was made. TRBV21-1 constitutes a pseudogene. The CDR3 is 19 residues long. CDR3 residues: CASSKVWAGGPSGANVLTF. The CDR3 DNA sequence: TGTGCCAGCAGCAAAGTGTGGGCAGGGGGTCCCTCTGGGGCCAACGTCCTGACTTTC.

This clone has a single count. J is TRBJ2-2 and V is TRBV3-1 (or the pseudogene TRBV3-2); D is undetermined. Trimming stripped 7 bases from V and 3 bases from J, with 18 bases between. This CDR3 region has 16 residues. Germline V gene lookup returns CDR1 LGHDT and CDR2 YNNKEL (reference sequence). CDR3 protein: CASTPILSTDTGELFF. The CDR3 nucleotides read TGTGCCAGCACACCCATCCTCTCCACGGACACCGGGGAGCTGTTTTTT.

The V gene is TRBV12-5, the J gene TRBJ2-1; 9 bases are a match to TRBD2. The CDR3 sequence is 14 residues long. Germline values: CDR1 LGHNT, CDR2 FRNRAP. V was clipped by 1 base and J by 9 bases; unmatched bases: 4. This CDR3 is CASGLGLAESEQFF. CDR3 nucleotides: TGTGCTAGTGGTTTGGGACTAGCGGAGAGTGAGCAGTTCTTC.

The CDR3 here is CASSLGQGATGELFF. For the CDR3, the DNA is TGTGCCAGCAGCTTGGGCCAGGGGGCCACCGGGGAGCTGTTTTTT. The chain has TRBV5-5 and TRBJ2-2; 8 bases match TRBD1. Germline CDR1 reads SGHKS; CDR2 reads YYEKEE (reference sequence). This CDR3 contains 15 residues. The J segment lost 4 bases and the V segment lost 0 bases, leaving 2 bases of the junction unmatched.

This chain links TRBV25-1 with TRBJ2-7; a weak D match, TRBD2 (6 bases). This CDR3 spans 15 amino acids. V shed 2 bases and J shed 1 base, with 12 bases lying between them. CDR1 MGHDK and CDR2 SYGVNS come from the germline V gene. CDR3 sequence (DNA): TGTGCCAGCAGTGAAGTGCGGGGCTTATCCTACGAGCAGTACTTC. Protein product: CASSEVRGLSYEQYF.

This clone appeared once. V gene TRBV6-6 combines with J gene TRBJ1-1; 8 bases line up with TRBD1. This CDR3 contains 15 residues. Germline-derived CDR1 and CDR2 are MNHNY and SVGAGI (reference sequence). V was clipped by 2 bases and J by 7 bases; unmatched bases: 9. CDR3 sequence: CASSYPIQGVDEAFF. In nucleotides, the CDR3 is TGTGCCAGCAGTTACCCGATACAGGGGGTAGATGAAGCTTTCTTT.

The genes are TRBV7-3 and TRBJ2-1; possibly TRBD1 for D (5 bases). The CDR3 consists of 12 residues. The V end was cut by 1 base, the J end by 7 bases, with 5 bases between. Per germline, CDR1 SGHTA and CDR2 FQGTGA. The CDR3 DNA reads TGTGCCAGCAGCTTAAAGGGGAATGAGCAGTTCTTC. This sequence encodes CASSLKGNEQFF.